The next 21 T cell receptor beta chains were all read from a single sample in a study of response to subunit inactivated influenza vaccine. TCRdb re-called the RT-PCR reads through MiXCR, storing one row per CDR3 protein. The sample has almost 250,000 distinct CDR3 sequences, 12% seen once. The specimen was non-naive T cells sorted from PBMCs, collected around 14 days before vaccination. These receptors were taken from a man aged 50 to 59 who received an inactivated influenza vaccine.

The CDR3 nucleotides read TGCAGCGCCATGGGACAGGCGAAAAACATTCAGTACTTC. It yields the protein CSAMGQAKNIQYF. The chain uses TRBV20-1 and TRBJ2-4; 8 nucleotides match TRBD1. The CDR3 contains 13 residues. The germline V gene has CDR1 DFQATT and CDR2 SNEGSKA (reference sequence).

This clonotype was counted between two and nine times. This sequence joins TRBV20-1 and TRBJ2-7; weak D call: TRBD2 (5 bases). The CDR3 runs 13 residues. Germline V gene sequence: CDR1 DFQATT, CDR2 SNEGSKA (reference sequence). V was cut by 4 bases and J by 4 bases, with 14 bases left in between. The CDR3 loop is CSAIHGPGYEQYF. The CDR3 coding sequence is TGCAGTGCTATTCACGGGCCGGGGTACGAGCAGTACTTC.

This clonotype showed up many times. The chain couples TRBV9 to TRBJ1-1, with D possibly TRBD1 on 5 matching bases. Per germline, CDR1 SGDLS and CDR2 YYNGEE. The V end was cut by 0 bases, the J end by 7 bases, with 10 bases between. The CDR3 sequence is 13 residues long. DNA for the CDR3: TGTGCCAGCAGCGTAGCAGGGTTTGGTGAAGCTTTCTTT. It is translated as CASSVAGFGEAFF.

The table lists this clonotype with a few counts. The V call is TRBV6-4, the J call TRBJ1-2; D is undetermined. V gave up 8 bases and J gave up 5 bases, with 12 bases separating them. CDR3 size: 12 residues. The V gene's germline CDR1 is MRHNA and CDR2 SNTAGT. CDR3 residues: CASGNSRYGYTF. The CDR3 DNA sequence: TGTGCCAGCGGGAACAGCAGATATGGCTACACCTTC.

This clonotype has only a few counts. The genes are TRBV5-4 and TRBJ2-2; 7 bases align to TRBD2. V was pared by 0 bases and J by 5 bases, with 10 bases of the junction left unmatched. The CDR3 totals 17 residues. Germline CDR1 SGHNT, CDR2 YYREEE (reference sequence). The CDR3 nucleotides read TGTGCCAGCAGCTTGGTACGCGGGAGAATCCCAACCGGGGAGCTGTTTTTT. This codes for CASSLVRGRIPTGELFF.

Many counts were recorded for this clonotype. This chain connects TRBV11-2 to TRBJ2-7, with D unresolved. V lost 8 bases, J lost 4 bases, and 6 bases lay in between. The CDR3 runs to 10 residues. Germline assignment: CDR1 SGHAT and CDR2 FQNNGV. The CDR3 loop reads CASGKYEQYF. In DNA, the CDR3 is TGTGCCAGCGGGAAATACGAGCAGTACTTC.

This clonotype has only a few counts. CDR3 nucleotides: TGTGCCAGCAGTTTCGGGGGGCACCCCAATCAGCCCCAGCATTTT. Its protein product is CASSFGGHPNQPQHF. The chain uses TRBV28 and TRBJ1-5; TRBD1 is a possible D gene (6 bases). This CDR3 has 15 residues. The germline V gene encodes CDR1 MDHEN and CDR2 SYDVKM. Trimming stripped 3 bases from V and 3 bases from J, with 12 bases between.

This clonotype was detected many times. The chain uses TRBV5-4 and TRBJ2-1, with TRBD2 matching 8 bases. J gave up 7 bases and V 1 base, and 1 base lay outside the gene matches. This CDR3 contains 13 residues. Germline CDR1 reads SGHNT; CDR2 reads YYREEE (reference sequence). The CDR3 sequence is CASSLPGGNEQFF. In nucleotides, the CDR3 is TGTGCCAGCAGCTTGCCGGGAGGGAATGAGCAGTTCTTC.

V and J are TRBV28 and TRBJ1-3; no definite D call. The CDR3 sequence is 16 residues long. Germline V gene sequence: CDR1 MDHEN, CDR2 SYDVKM. The V and J ends lost 5 bases and 3 bases respectively, with 17 bases between them. CDR3: CASSPWAAQSGNTIYF. The CDR3 nucleotides are TGTGCCAGCAGTCCTTGGGCAGCCCAAAGTGGAAACACCATATATTTT.

The chain carries TRBV11-2 and TRBJ2-1; D possibly corresponds to TRBD1 (6 bases). This CDR3 is built from 15 residues. V was clipped by 5 bases and J by 7 bases, with 18 bases between them. The germline V gene has CDR1 SGHAT and CDR2 FQNNGV. The CDR3 DNA sequence: TGTGCCAGCAGCCCCCCTACCCAGGGGACGAATGAGCAGTTCTTC. Translation gives CASSPPTQGTNEQFF. The full variable domain, with the rest looked up from reference TRBV11-2 and TRBJ2-1, is EAGVAQSPRYKIIEKRQSVAFWCNPISGHATLYWYQQILGQGPKLLIQFQNNGVVDDSQLPKDRFSAERLKGVDSTLKIQPAKLEDSAVYLCASSPPTQGTNEQFFGPGTRLTVL.

This clonotype was counted a few times. The J gene is TRBJ2-5, the V gene TRBV3-1; TRBD1 is a possible D gene (6 bases). Germline CDR1 and CDR2: LGHDT and YNNKEL (reference sequence). The CDR3 is 13 amino acids. V dropped 4 bases and J dropped 6 bases, with 12 bases sitting between them. The CDR3 sequence is CASSPQGLQTQYF. As DNA, the CDR3 is TGTGCCAGCAGCCCACAGGGTCTACAGACCCAGTACTTC.

Only a few counts were recorded for this clonotype. CDR3 sequence reads: CATSDTGLGSSSYNEQFF. The CDR3 DNA reads as TGTGCCACCAGTGATACGGGACTAGGTTCCAGCTCCTACAATGAGCAGTTCTTC. V is TRBV24-1 and J is TRBJ2-1; TRBD2 matches 8 bases. Germline V gives CDR1 KGHDR, CDR2 SFDVKD. With V trimmed by 3 bases and J by 0 bases, 9 bases remained unmatched. This CDR3 has 18 amino acids.

This clonotype was detected a few times. The chain recombines TRBV20-1 with TRBJ1-6, with TRBD1 identical over 9 bases. The CDR3 has 14 residues. The V gene's germline CDR1 is DFQATT and CDR2 SNEGSKA (reference sequence). CDR3 loop: CIGQGSSYNSPLHF. The CDR3 bases are TGCATCGGACAGGGGAGCTCCTATAATTCACCCCTCCACTTT.

This clonotype was observed a few times. The chain uses TRBV15 and TRBJ1-3; TRBD1 might be the D (5 bases). Per germline, CDR1 LNHNV and CDR2 YYDKDF (reference sequence). The V end lost 0 bases, the J end lost 4 bases, and 10 bases lay between the germline ends. The CDR3 runs 15 residues. The CDR3 sequence: CATSRDRARGNTIYF. The CDR3 nucleotides read TGTGCCACCAGCAGAGACAGGGCGAGGGGAAACACCATATATTTT.

V is TRBV3-1 and J is TRBJ2-7, with 8 nucleotides matching TRBD1. This CDR3 comprises 16 residues. The germline V gene has CDR1 LGHDT and CDR2 YNNKEL (reference sequence). Trimming cost V 4 bases and J 0 bases; bases outside gene matches: 8. CDR3 DNA sequence: TGTGCCAGCAGCCCGGGGAGGACAGGGATCTCCTACGAGCAGTACTTC. Translation gives CASSPGRTGISYEQYF.

This rearrangement joins TRBV5-5 to TRBJ1-5; D unclear. Between the trimmed V and J ends, which lost 2 bases and 3 bases, there was a span of 12 bases. CDR1 and CDR2 from the germline V gene are SGHKS and YYEKEE (reference sequence). The CDR3 has 15 amino acids. In DNA, the CDR3 is TGTGCCAGCAGCTTTGGCACCCTTTTCAATCAGCCCCAGCATTTT. Encoded protein: CASSFGTLFNQPQHF.

This clonotype was recorded a few times. The rearrangement joins TRBV29-1 to TRBJ1-2, with D possibly TRBD1 on 5 matching bases. The germline V gene has CDR1 SQVTM and CDR2 ANQGSEA. There are 13 residues in the CDR3. The ends were cut back, 1 base at V and 4 bases at J, with 10 bases in the middle. In DNA form, the CDR3 reads TGCAGCGTTGAAGGGGGGTTAGGCTATGGCTACACCTTC. As protein: CSVEGGLGYGYTF.

This clonotype turned up a few times. This chain links TRBV5-1 with TRBJ2-1, with 11 positions matching TRBD1. V was pared by 1 base and J by 4 bases, with 4 bases of the junction left unmatched. The germline V gene has CDR1 SGHRS and CDR2 YFSETQ. This CDR3 contains 16 residues. CDR3 DNA: TGCGCCAGCAGCTTGTCCGGGACAGGGGGTTACAATGAGCAGTTCTTC. Translated, it gives CASSLSGTGGYNEQFF.

This clonotype was seen a handful of times. The chain carries TRBV28 and TRBJ1-2; D not resolved. The germline V and J ends were trimmed by 5 bases and 2 bases, with 6 bases remaining between them. The CDR3 consists of 12 residues. CDR1 is MDHEN and CDR2 is SYDVKM in the germline V gene. This CDR3 is CASSVQNYGYTF. CDR3 bases: TGTGCCAGCAGTGTACAGAACTATGGCTACACCTTC.

This clonotype has ten or more counts. This chain uses TRBV10-3 with TRBJ1-1; TRBD1 aligns across 8 bases. Per the germline V gene, CDR1 is ENHRY and CDR2 is SYGVKD. This CDR3 is 15 amino acids long. Losses at the gene ends were 4 bases for V and 5 bases for J; bases not matched to a gene: 9. The CDR3 protein is CAISGGQGRMTEAFF. CDR3 nucleotides: TGTGCCATCAGTGGCGGACAGGGTAGGATGACTGAAGCTTTCTTT.

This clonotype was recorded a few times. The chain employs TRBV7-2 and TRBJ2-7; D not certain. Germline CDR1 SGHTA, CDR2 FQGNSA. CDR3 length: 13 residues. V lost 0 bases and J lost 8, with 11 bases in between. The CDR3, as DNA: TGTGCCAGCAGCTTAGCGGACGGATCGCAGCAGTACTTC. Translated, it gives CASSLADGSQQYF.